These 4 T cell receptor beta chains originate from one sample sequenced in a study of blood T cell repertoires in COVID-19. Repertoires were generated with immunoSEQ multiplex PCR, while TCRdb's copy carries only in-frame clones and drops some. The data contain 150,000 to 180,000 clones, around 78% of them singletons. The sequenced sample consisted of peripheral blood. These receptors originate from an elderly man with acute or convalescent COVID-19.

The chain couples TRBV5-4 to TRBJ1-1; 7 nucleotides align to TRBD1. The CDR3 covers 14 residues. V lost 3 bases to trimming and J lost 3 bases; unmatched junction nucleotides: 5. The V gene's germline CDR1 is SGHNT and CDR2 YYREEE (reference sequence). CDR3 nucleotide sequence: TGTGCCAGCAGCTCTATAACAGGGGACACTGAAGCTTTCTTT. This encodes CASSSITGDTEAFF.

This chain links TRBV4-1 with TRBJ1-6; D unclear. Trimming removed 0 bases at V and 3 bases at J, with 6 bases between. The CDR3 runs to 15 residues. The V gene's germline CDR1 is MGHRA and CDR2 YSYEKL. The CDR3 DNA reads as TGCGCCAGCAGCCAAGATCGGGGCTATAATTCACCCCTCCACTTT. Protein sequence: CASSQDRGYNSPLHF.

This clone was seen just once. The rearrangement links TRBV5-4 to TRBJ2-5, with D maybe TRBD2 (6 bases). Trimming cost V 6 bases and J 11 bases, with 17 bases left between them. Per the germline V gene, CDR1 is SGHNT and CDR2 is YYREEE (reference sequence). The CDR3 totals 12 residues. CDR3 nucleotide sequence: TGTGCCAGCAACCCTGACGCGGGGTATCAGTACTTC. Its translation is CASNPDAGYQYF.

V gene TRBV5-1 combines with J gene TRBJ2-3, with no clear D. V was clipped by 0 bases and J by 4 bases, with 9 bases between them. The CDR3 length is 14 residues. Per germline, CDR1 SGHRS and CDR2 YFSETQ. The DNA of the CDR3 is TGCGCCAGCAGCTTGGCCGTGGGCGCAGATACGCAGTATTTT. Residues: CASSLAVGADTQYF.